The 18 T cell receptor beta chains below all came from one sample that was sequenced in a study of CD8+ T cells in alopecia areata. Sample treatment: oral pan-JAK inhibitor, 5-10 mg twice daily. cDNA serving as the sequencing template came from extracted, reverse transcribed RNA. Measured with immunoSEQ multiplex PCR; TCRdb has only the in-frame clones, and not every one. The sample carries around 110,000 clones, roughly 89% recorded once. The sample in question was CD8+ T cells sorted from blood, obtained at week 24, from a patient treated with tofacitinib. Receptor source: a human donor with alopecia areata.

This CDR3 is CASSLIQGGTYEQYF. The CDR3 nucleotides are TGTGCCAGCAGCTTAATCCAGGGAGGGACCTACGAGCAGTACTTC. The chain links TRBV7-2 to TRBJ2-7; 7 bases are shared with TRBD2. Germline V CDR1 and CDR2: SGHTA, FQGNSA. Trimming cost V 2 bases and J 2 bases; bases outside gene matches: 6. This CDR3 is built from 15 residues. Drawing the rest from reference TRBV7-2 and TRBJ2-7, the complete variable domain is GAGVSQSPSNKVTEKGKDVELRCDPISGHTALYWYRQSLGQGLEFLIYFQGNSAPDKSGLPSDRFSAERTGGSVSTLTIQRTQQEDSAVYLCASSLIQGGTYEQYFGPGTRLTVT.

V and J are TRBV7-8 and TRBJ2-1; 10 nucleotides agree with TRBD2. Germline CDR1 is SGHVS and CDR2 is FQNEAQ. This CDR3 contains 17 residues. J gave up 7 bases and V 5 bases, and 14 bases lay outside the gene matches. The CDR3 here is CASSLRPSGGPLNEQFF. CDR3 nucleotide sequence: TGTGCCAGCAGCCTCAGACCTAGCGGGGGCCCGTTAAATGAGCAGTTCTTC.

V is TRBV7-9 and J is TRBJ2-5; perhaps TRBD1 as D (5 bases). Germline V lookup: CDR1 SEHNR, CDR2 FQNEAQ (reference sequence). The CDR3 loop spans 15 amino acids. Trimming took off 5 bases at V and 5 bases at J, with 18 bases between the two ends. The CDR3 reads CASSPRVGDWETQYF. The CDR3 nucleotides are TGTGCCAGCAGCCCCCGAGTAGGGGATTGGGAGACCCAGTACTTC.

V is TRBV14 and J is TRBJ2-7; D uncertain. Germline V gene sequence: CDR1 SGHDN, CDR2 FVKESK. V was shortened by 8 bases and J by 3 bases, with 8 bases between the two germline ends. This CDR3 region has 11 residues. CDR3 coding DNA: TGTGCCAGCGGGCCCGGCTACGAGCAGTACTTC. Its translation: CASGPGYEQYF.

This rearrangement joins TRBV29-1 to TRBJ2-1; 7 bases line up with TRBD1. Losses at the gene ends were 7 bases for V and 2 bases for J; bases not matched to a gene: 11. The CDR3 has 15 residues. Germline assignment: CDR1 SQVTM and CDR2 ANQGSEA. CDR3 loop: CSGRDSGQTYNEQFF. As DNA, the CDR3 is TGCAGCGGCCGAGACTCGGGACAGACCTACAATGAGCAGTTCTTC.

The V call is TRBV6-5, the J call TRBJ2-1; D unresolved. V was trimmed by 2 bases and J by 9 bases, leaving 5 bases between them. The CDR3 spans 11 residues. In germline, CDR1 is MNHEY, CDR2 SVGAGI. CDR3 DNA: TGTGCCAGCAGTTACGCCGGTGAGCAGTTCTTC. Its translation is CASSYAGEQFF.

The chain links TRBV4-1 to TRBJ2-1, with 11 nucleotides matching TRBD2. The CDR3 spans 15 residues. Germline CDR1 and CDR2: MGHRA and YSYEKL. The junction had 7 bases not matched to a gene; V was cut back by 4 bases and J by 8 bases. Written as DNA, the CDR3 is TGCGCCAGCAGCCCGAATAGCGGGGGGGTTGATGAGCAGTTCTTC. It specifies CASSPNSGGVDEQFF.

The rearrangement joins TRBV27 to TRBJ2-3; either TRBD1 or TRBD2 may supply D (5 bases each). Germline V gene sequence: CDR1 MNHEY, CDR2 SMNVEV (reference sequence). Trimming left V 0 bases short and J 2 bases short, with 9 bases between. The CDR3 runs 15 residues. This CDR3 is CASSLSPGLTDTQYF. CDR3 sequence (DNA): TGTGCCAGCAGTTTATCCCCGGGGCTCACAGATACGCAGTATTTT.

The gene calls are TRBV5-6 and TRBJ1-1; 7 nucleotides align to TRBD1. CDR3 length: 14 amino acids. The ends lost 3 bases at V and 1 base at J; junction bases unmatched: 3. Germline CDR1 SGHDT, CDR2 YYEEEE. The CDR3 DNA follows: TGTGCCAGCAGCTGGGGACAGCCGAACACTGAAGCTTTCTTT. It codes for CASSWGQPNTEAFF.

This sequence joins TRBV7-9 and TRBJ2-5, with a possible D match to TRBD2 (6 bases). The CDR3 is 15 residues long. The germline gives CDR1 SEHNR, CDR2 FQNEAQ (reference sequence). Trimming took off 5 bases at V and 5 bases at J, with 18 bases between the two ends. CDR3 coding DNA: TGTGCCAGCAGCGTTGTGGGCGGAGGGGAGGAGACCCAGTACTTC. Amino acid sequence: CASSVVGGGEETQYF.

About this clone: A much larger clone lies one base from this, so it may be a read error. The chain couples TRBV7-2 to TRBJ1-5, with TRBD1 matching 8 bases. With 5 bases clipped from V and 2 bases from J, the junction kept 2 bases outside the gene matches. Looked up from germline, CDR1 is SGHTA and CDR2 is FQGNSA. This CDR3 has 14 amino acids. CDR3 region: CASSPTGGNQPQHF. The CDR3, as DNA: TGTGCCAGCAGCCCGACAGGGGGCAATCAGCCCCAGCATTTT.

The chain combines TRBV7-2 with TRBJ2-5; 10 positions match TRBD2. The CDR3 runs to 15 residues. Germline V gene data show CDR1 as SGHTA and CDR2 as FQGNSA. The junction had 10 bases not matched to a gene; V was cut back by 7 bases and J by 5 bases. Written as DNA, the CDR3 is TGTGCCAGCACCCTAGCGGGGGTAGGAGGGGAGACCCAGTACTTC. Its protein product is CASTLAGVGGETQYF.

Comment on this clone: A junction boundary mismatches the germline segment, possibly from a read error. The chain has TRBV7-7 and TRBJ2-5, with D perhaps matching TRBD2 (5 bases). The CDR3 covers 16 residues. CDR1 and CDR2 from the germline V gene are SSHAT and FNYEAQ (reference sequence). CDR3 in amino acids: CASSLVPGGGGETQYF. As DNA, the CDR3 is TGTGCTAGCAGCTTAGTACCGGGCGGTGGAGGAGAGACCCAGTACTTC. The whole variable domain, filled in from reference TRBV7-7 and TRBJ2-5, reads GAGVSQSPRYKVTKRGQDVTLRCDPISSHATLYWYQQALGQGPEFLTYFNYEAQPDKSGLPSDRFSAERPEGSISTLTIQRTEQRDSAMYRCASSLVPGGGGETQYFGPGTRLLVL.

A note on this clone: The conserved final phenylalanine or tryptophan is absent from the CDR3, which likely points to a read error. The V call is TRBV7-6, the J call TRBJ1-2; possible D gene TRBD1, 5 bases. Trimming cost V 1 base and J 5 bases, with 8 bases left between them. Germline CDR1 SGHVS, CDR2 FNYEAQ. The CDR3 runs to 13 residues. The CDR3, as DNA: TGTGCCAGCAGCTTAGTTACAGGATATGGCTACACCCTC. This encodes CASSLVTGYGYTL.

The chain joins TRBV7-2 to TRBJ2-7, with TRBD1 matching 9 bases. V lost 0 bases, J lost 7 bases, and 10 bases stayed unmatched. The CDR3 covers 16 residues. CDR1 and CDR2 (germline): SGHTA, FQGNSA. The CDR3 nucleotides are TGTGCCAGCAGCTTAGCCCGTAGACAGGGGGGAGATGAGCAGTACTTC. This translates into CASSLARRQGGDEQYF.

This clone was picked up one time. V gene TRBV11-2 combines with J gene TRBJ2-7; D is uncertain. The V gene lost 5 bases and the J gene lost 2 bases, with 13 bases spanning the gap. The CDR3 totals 14 residues. Germline lookup yields CDR1 SGHAT and CDR2 FQNNGV. The CDR3 coding sequence is TGTGCCAGCAGCAGCGAGCTCCGGGCCTACGAGCAGTACTTC. This sequence encodes CASSSELRAYEQYF.

The chain carries TRBV21-1 and TRBJ2-1; the D call in the table, TRBD2, was not verified against the DNA. TRBV21-1 corresponds to a pseudogene. The CDR3 extends over 17 amino acids. For the CDR3, the DNA is TGTGCCAGCAGCAAAGAGACCCCAGCGGCCGGGTACAATGAGCAGTTCTTC. Amino acids: CASSKETPAAGYNEQFF.

J is TRBJ2-3 and V is TRBV11-2; perhaps TRBD1 as D (5 bases). V was pared by 2 bases and J by 3 bases, with 21 bases between. This CDR3 is built from 18 residues. The germline gives CDR1 SGHAT, CDR2 FQNNGV. Written as DNA, the CDR3 is TGTGCCAGCAGCTTACCTCATAGACTCAAGGGGCCTACAGATACGCAGTATTTT. Protein product: CASSLPHRLKGPTDTQYF.